The TCR beta chain described here comes from a study of response to subunit inactivated influenza vaccine. Study-wide results and limits: The authors put forward the suggestion that each seasonal influenza vaccination may bring in only a limited number of new T cells.

The CDR3 contains 16 residues. Germline assignment: CDR1 MNHEY and CDR2 SVGEGT. Trimming pared 6 bases from V and 1 base from J, leaving 18 bases between. This clonotype turned up a few times. The antigen remains undetermined. TCRdb redid the calling of the RT-PCR reads with MiXCR, one entry per CDR3 protein. The table shows about 160,000 distinct CDR3 sequences, with approximately 11% occurring only once. The source is a man in his fifties or sixties who received an inactivated influenza vaccine. The rearrangement uses TRBV6-2 or TRBV6-3 and TRBJ1-1, with D unresolved. The sequencing used non-naive T cells sorted from PBMCs, collected 45 days after vaccination. The CDR3 DNA reads as TGTGCCAGCAGACCCTTACGGATTTTCTCGAACACTGAAGCTTTCTTT. It yields the protein CASRPLRIFSNTEAFF.